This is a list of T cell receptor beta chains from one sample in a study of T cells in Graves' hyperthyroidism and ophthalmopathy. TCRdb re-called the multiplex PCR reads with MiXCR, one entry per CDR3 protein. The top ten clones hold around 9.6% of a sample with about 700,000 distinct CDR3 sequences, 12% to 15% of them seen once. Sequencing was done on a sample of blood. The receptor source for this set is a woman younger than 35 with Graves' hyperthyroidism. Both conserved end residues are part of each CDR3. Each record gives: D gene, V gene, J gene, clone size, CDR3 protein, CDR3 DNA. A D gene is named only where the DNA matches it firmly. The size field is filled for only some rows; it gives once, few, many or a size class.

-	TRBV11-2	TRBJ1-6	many	CASSLSGGNSPLHF	TGTGCCAGCAGCTTATCGGGTGGTAATTCACCCCTCCACTTT
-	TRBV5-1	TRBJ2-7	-	CASSDLAGEQYF	TGCGCCAGCAGCGATTTAGCAGGAGAGCAGTACTTC
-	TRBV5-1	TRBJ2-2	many	CASSSGPLTGELFF	TGCGCCAGCAGCTCGGGGCCGCTCACCGGGGAGCTGTTTTTT
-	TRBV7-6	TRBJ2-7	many	CASSPQGFEQYF	TGTGCCAGCAGCCCGCAGGGATTCGAGCAGTACTTC
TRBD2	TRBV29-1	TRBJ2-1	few	CSVEDPGRVNEQFF	TGCAGCGTTGAAGATCCCGGGAGGGTAAATGAGCAGTTCTTC
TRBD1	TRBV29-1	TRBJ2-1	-	CSGGQGAYNEQFF	TGCAGCGGGGGACAGGGGGCCTACAATGAGCAGTTCTTC
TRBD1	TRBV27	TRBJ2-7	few	CASTRTGYDGEQYF	TGTGCCAGCACCCGGACAGGGTACGATGGCGAGCAGTACTTC
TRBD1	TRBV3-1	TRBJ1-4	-	CASSLRDSTNEKLFF	TGTGCCAGCAGCCTCCGGGACAGCACTAATGAAAAACTGTTTTTT
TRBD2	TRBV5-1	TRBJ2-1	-	CASSPSGTSGSSYNEQFF	TGCGCCAGCAGCCCCTCCGGGACTAGCGGGAGCTCCTACAATGAGCAGTTCTTC
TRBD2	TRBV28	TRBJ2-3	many	CASSLRLAGFTDTQYF	TGTGCCAGCAGTTTACGGCTAGCGGGCTTCACAGATACGCAGTATTTT
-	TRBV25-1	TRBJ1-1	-	CASRYGAEAFF	TGTGCCAGCAGATATGGGGCTGAAGCTTTCTTT
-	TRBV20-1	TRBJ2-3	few	CSARKRGTYTDTQYF	TGCAGTGCTAGGAAGCGCGGGACCTACACAGATACGCAGTATTTT
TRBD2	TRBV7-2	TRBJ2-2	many	CASSFSGKGTGELFF	TGTGCCAGCAGCTTTAGCGGGAAGGGCACCGGGGAGCTGTTTTTT
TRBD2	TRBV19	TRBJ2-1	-	CASKASGRASHEQFF	TGTGCCAGTAAGGCTAGCGGGAGGGCGTCCCATGAGCAGTTCTTC
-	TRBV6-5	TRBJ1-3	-	CASSYSSAGRDTIYF	TGTGCCAGCAGTTACTCGTCCGCGGGTCGAGACACCATATATTTT
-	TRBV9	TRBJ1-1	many	CASSREGGGTEAFF	TGTGCCAGCAGCCGAGAAGGGGGGGGAACTGAAGCTTTCTTT
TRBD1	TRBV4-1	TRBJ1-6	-	CASSQVRGQGAGNSPLHF	TGCGCCAGCAGCCAAGTAAGGGGACAGGGGGCTGGGAATTCACCCCTCCACTTT
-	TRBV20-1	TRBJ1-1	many	CSAREFRDGRMNTEAFF	TGCAGTGCTAGAGAGTTTCGCGACGGAAGAATGAACACTGAAGCTTTCTTT
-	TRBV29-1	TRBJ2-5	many	CSVEAVQETQYF	TGCAGCGTTGAGGCGGTTCAAGAGACCCAGTACTTC
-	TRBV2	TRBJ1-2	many	CASNAPDYWNYGYTF	TGTGCCAGCAATGCGCCAGATTACTGGAACTATGGCTACACCTTC
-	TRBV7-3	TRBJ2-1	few	CASSTRSSSYNEQFF	TGTGCCAGCAGCACGCGCTCGAGCTCCTACAATGAGCAGTTCTTC
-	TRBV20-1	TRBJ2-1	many	CSAAPGLGRNEQFF	TGCAGTGCTGCCCCGGGCCTGGGGCGCAATGAGCAGTTCTTC
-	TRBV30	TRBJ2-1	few	CAWSESLEQFF	TGTGCCTGGAGTGAAAGTCTCGAGCAGTTCTTC
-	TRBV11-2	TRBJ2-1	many	CASSLDRAGIEQFF	TGTGCCAGCAGCTTAGATCGGGCCGGGATTGAGCAGTTCTTC
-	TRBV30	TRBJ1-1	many	CAWSDPGMNTEAFF	TGTGCCTGGAGTGATCCGGGAATGAACACTGAAGCTTTCTTT
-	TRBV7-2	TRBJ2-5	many	CASSVDRSQETQYF	TGTGCCAGCAGCGTGGACCGCTCTCAGGAGACCCAGTACTTC
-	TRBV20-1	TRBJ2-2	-	CSAPLTVRGAGELFF	TGCAGTGCCCCCCTCACCGTCCGGGGCGCCGGGGAGCTGTTTTTT
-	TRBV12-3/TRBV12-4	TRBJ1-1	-	CASSLYGTNTEAFF	TGTGCCAGCAGTTTATATGGGACGAACACTGAAGCTTTCTTT
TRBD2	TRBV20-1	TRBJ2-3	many	CSANLAGGVTDTQYF	TGCAGTGCGAATCTAGCGGGAGGAGTGACAGATACGCAGTATTTT
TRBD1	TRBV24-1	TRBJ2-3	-	CATSIGQGRTDTQYF	TGTGCCACCAGCATCGGACAGGGGCGCACAGATACGCAGTATTTT
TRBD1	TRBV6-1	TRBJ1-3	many	CASRGTERINTIYF	TGTGCCAGCAGGGGGACAGAGCGGATTAACACCATATATTTT
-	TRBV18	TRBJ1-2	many	CASSPPGQGWDGYTF	TGTGCCAGCTCACCACCCGGGCAGGGGTGGGATGGCTACACCTTC
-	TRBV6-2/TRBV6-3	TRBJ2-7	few	CASSYDAVNSYEQYF	TGTGCCAGCAGTTACGACGCGGTGAACTCCTACGAGCAGTACTTC
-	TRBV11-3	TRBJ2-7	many	CASSLGRPPGEQYF	TGTGCCAGCAGCTTAGGGAGACCGCCCGGCGAGCAGTACTTC
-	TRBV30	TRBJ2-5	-	CAWARSRSAETQYF	TGTGCCTGGGCCCGGAGTAGGAGTGCGGAGACCCAGTACTTC
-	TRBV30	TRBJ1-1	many	CAWSGAANTEAFF	TGTGCCTGGAGTGGGGCAGCGAACACTGAAGCTTTCTTT
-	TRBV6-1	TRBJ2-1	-	CASGTGLARSYNEQFF	TGTGCCAGCGGGACGGGGCTAGCGAGGTCCTACAATGAGCAGTTCTTC
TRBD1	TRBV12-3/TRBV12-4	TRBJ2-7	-	CASSIDRGFTYEQYF	TGTGCCAGCAGCATAGACAGGGGGTTCACCTACGAGCAGTACTTC
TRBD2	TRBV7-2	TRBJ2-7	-	CASSLPGTSGGAYEQYF	TGTGCCAGCAGCCTACCCGGGACTAGCGGGGGGGCCTACGAGCAGTACTTC
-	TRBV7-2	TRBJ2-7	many	CASSLAWSKRLNLYEQYF	TGTGCCAGCAGCTTAGCCTGGTCCAAACGACTAAACCTTTACGAGCAGTACTTC
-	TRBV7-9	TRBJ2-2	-	CASSLISSGELFF	TGTGCCAGCAGCTTAATCTCCTCCGGGGAGCTGTTTTTT